This T cell receptor (beta chain) was profiled in a study of shared clonotypes between healthy human individuals. Turning to the study itself: CD8 memory received one plate per donor, CD8 naive two, CD4 memory three and CD4 naive three.

Study observations and caveats: Of the naive CD4 clonotypes, around 4.9% were shared across a handful of donors.

With respect to this clone: Its antigen is as yet unknown.

V was cut by 0 bases and J by 9 bases, with 13 bases left in between. The CDR3 runs 14 residues. Germline CDR1 is SGHTS and CDR2 is YDEGEE. Sorted-subset replicate PCR reactions were performed with approximately 180 ng DNA, corresponding to roughly 29,000 T cell genomes. The table came from immunoSEQ multiplex PCR; TCRdb's copy has only in-frame clones and leaves some out. Found here are over a million clones, 98% to 99% of them singletons; the top ten hold approximately 0.4%. V usage is TRBV5-8 and J usage is TRBJ2-1; no clear D gene. The sequence derives from a young man in good health. The material sequenced was naive CD4+ T cells sorted from blood. As to subset: CD45RA+ positively selected. CDR3 nucleotide sequence: TGTGCCAGCAGCTTGGTTCGGCACCTGGGTGAGCAGTTCTTC. It translates to CASSLVRHLGEQFF.